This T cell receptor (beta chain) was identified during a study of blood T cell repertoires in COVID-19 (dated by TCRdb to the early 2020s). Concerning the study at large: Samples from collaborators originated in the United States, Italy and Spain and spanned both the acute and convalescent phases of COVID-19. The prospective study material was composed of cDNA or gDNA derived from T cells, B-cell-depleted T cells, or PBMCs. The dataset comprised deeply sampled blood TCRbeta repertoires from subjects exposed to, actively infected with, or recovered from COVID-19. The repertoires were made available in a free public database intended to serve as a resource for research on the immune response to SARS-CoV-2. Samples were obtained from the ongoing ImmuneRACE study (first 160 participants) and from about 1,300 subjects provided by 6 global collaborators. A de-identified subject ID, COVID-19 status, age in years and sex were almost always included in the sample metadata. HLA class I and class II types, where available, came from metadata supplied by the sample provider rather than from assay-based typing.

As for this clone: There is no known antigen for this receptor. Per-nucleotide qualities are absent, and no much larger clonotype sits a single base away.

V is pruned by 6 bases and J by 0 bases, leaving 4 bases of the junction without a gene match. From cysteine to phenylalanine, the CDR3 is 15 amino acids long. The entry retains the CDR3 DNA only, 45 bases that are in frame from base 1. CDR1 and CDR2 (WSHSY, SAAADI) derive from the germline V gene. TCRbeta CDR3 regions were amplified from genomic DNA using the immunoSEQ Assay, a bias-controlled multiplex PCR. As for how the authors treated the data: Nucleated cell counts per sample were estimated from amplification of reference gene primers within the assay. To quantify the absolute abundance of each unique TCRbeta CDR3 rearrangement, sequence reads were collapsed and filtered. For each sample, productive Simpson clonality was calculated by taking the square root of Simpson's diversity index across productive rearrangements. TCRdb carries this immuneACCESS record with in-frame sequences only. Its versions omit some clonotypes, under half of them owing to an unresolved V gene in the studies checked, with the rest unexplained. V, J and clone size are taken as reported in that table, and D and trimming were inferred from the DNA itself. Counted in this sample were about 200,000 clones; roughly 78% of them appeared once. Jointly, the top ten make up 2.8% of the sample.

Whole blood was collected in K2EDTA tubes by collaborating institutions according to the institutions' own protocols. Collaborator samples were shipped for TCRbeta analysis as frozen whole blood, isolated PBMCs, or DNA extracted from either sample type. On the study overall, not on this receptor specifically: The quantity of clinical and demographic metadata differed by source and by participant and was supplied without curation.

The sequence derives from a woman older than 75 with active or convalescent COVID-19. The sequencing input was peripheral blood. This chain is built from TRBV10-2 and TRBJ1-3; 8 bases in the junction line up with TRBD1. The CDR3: CASRAGTGSGNTIYF. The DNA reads TGCGCCAGCAGGGCCGGGACAGGCTCTGGAAACACCATATATTTT.